The T cell receptor beta chain described here comes from a study of T cells in localized non-small cell lung cancer. General observations from the study: Only one tumor region went through sequencing, so heterogeneity may still be there. Among blood samples, higher T cell density accompanied longer overall survival. Median around 56 top-100 tumor clones were shared with paired adjacent lung.

As to this clone: Its antigen is still unknown.

This CDR3 has 14 residues. Trimming cost V 2 bases and J 0 bases, with 8 bases left between them. In germline, CDR1 is SQVTM, CDR2 ANQGSEA. Sequencing was performed with immunoSEQ multiplex PCR; in TCRdb, only in-frame clones are kept and a portion is missing. The sample lists 26,000 or so clones, roughly nine tenths occurring once. The starting material was peripheral blood, obtained before any cancer treatment. The source is a female donor aged 60 or older with stage II squamous cell lung carcinoma. This chain uses TRBV29-1 with TRBJ2-1, with a tentative D call TRBD2 (6 bases). For the CDR3, the DNA is TGCAGCGTTGAAAGCGGGCGCTCCTACAATGAGCAGTTCTTC. It specifies CSVESGRSYNEQFF.